These 20 T cell receptor beta chains were all obtained from the same sample, sequenced in a study of type 1 regulatory T cells. TCRdb ran MiXCR on the reads and lists one entry per CDR3 protein. Among 80,000 to 100,000 distinct CDR3 sequences listed, roughly 31% were seen once. Input material: CD4+ T cells, either the whole sample or a sorted fraction (not recorded which). All receptors derive from a human donor in good health.

V gene TRBV5-1 combines with J gene TRBJ2-5; TRBD1 might be the D (6 bases). Trimming stripped 4 bases from V and 3 bases from J, with 16 bases between. CDR1 is SGHRS, CDR2 YFSETQ, per germline. The length of the CDR3 is 15 residues. CDR3 DNA: TGCGCCAGCAGCATCTCAGGGGTCAGGGAAGAGACCCAGTACTTC. It is translated as CASSISGVREETQYF.

With regard to this clonotype: At one end the junction does not follow the germline gene, possibly because of a read error. The chain couples TRBV6-1 to TRBJ2-2; TRBD2 matches at 12 bases. The length of the CDR3 is 15 residues. Germline CDR1 and CDR2: MNHNS and SASEGT. As DNA, the CDR3 is TGTGCCAGCAGTGCTAGCGGGAGGGGGACCGGGGGGCTGTTTTTT. The encoded protein is CASSASGRGTGGLFF.

This clonotype was found a few times. The chain has TRBV7-8 and TRBJ1-5; D call uncertain. Germline V CDR1 and CDR2: SGHVS, FQNEAQ. The CDR3 contains 12 residues. With 4 bases removed from V and 7 bases from J, the gap between germline ends came to 8 bases. The CDR3 coding sequence is TGTGCCAGCAGCTCTTTTGGGCAGCCCCAGCATTTT. It is translated as CASSSFGQPQHF. The variable domain in full, completed from reference TRBV7-8 and TRBJ1-5, reads GAGVSQSPRYKVAKRGQDVALRCDPISGHVSLFWYQQALGQGPEFLTYFQNEAQLDKSGLPSDRFFAERPEGSVSTLKIQRTQQEDSAVYLCASSSFGQPQHFGDGTRLSIL.

In its sample, this clonotype was seen a few times. In DNA form, the CDR3 reads TGCAGTGCTTCAATTAGCGGGAGCTCCTACAATGAGCAGTTCTTC. Encoded protein: CSASISGSSYNEQFF. The V gene is TRBV20-1, the J gene TRBJ2-1; 9 bases are a match to TRBD2. The CDR3 is 15 residues long. Trimming removed 5 bases from V and 0 bases from J; junction bases left unmatched: 5. CDR1 is DFQATT, CDR2 SNEGSKA, per germline (reference sequence).

The chain couples TRBV20-1 to TRBJ2-1; 13 bases line up with TRBD2. Trimming at V came to 6 bases and at J to 7 bases, leaving 9 bases not matched to a gene. Per germline, CDR1 DFQATT and CDR2 SNEGSKA (reference sequence). The CDR3 is 15 amino acids. The CDR3 bases are TGCAGTGCAACCCCGGGACTAGCGGGAATAAATGAGCAGTTCTTC. Translating it yields CSATPGLAGINEQFF.

DNA of the CDR3: TGTGCCAGCAGCCAAGATCTGGCTAGCGGGAGGAATGAGCAGTTCTTC. It codes for CASSQDLASGRNEQFF. The chain carries TRBV3-1 and TRBJ2-1, with 11 bases lining up with TRBD2. The CDR3 consists of 16 residues. In germline, CDR1 is LGHDT, CDR2 YNNKEL (reference sequence). V trimming: 0 bases; J trimming: 7 bases; junction bases outside the gene matches: 5.

There are a few counts of this clonotype. This chain links TRBV12-3 or TRBV12-4 with TRBJ2-2; unclear D gene. Trimming stripped 3 bases from V and 1 base from J, with 6 bases between. The CDR3 has 14 residues. The CDR3 loop is CASSFLGNTGELFF. DNA for the CDR3: TGTGCCAGCAGTTTTCTAGGGAACACCGGGGAGCTGTTTTTT.

A few counts support this clonotype. The chain carries TRBV6-5 and TRBJ2-5, with D perhaps given as TRBD1 or TRBD2 (7 bases each). The CDR3 has 15 residues. Per germline, CDR1 MNHEY and CDR2 SVGAGI. With 5 bases removed from V and 3 bases from J, the gap between germline ends came to 16 bases. This CDR3 is CASSPSPGGEETQYF. In DNA, the CDR3 is TGTGCCAGCAGTCCCTCGCCAGGGGGGGAAGAGACCCAGTACTTC.

This clonotype is a singleton in its sample. The V gene is TRBV10-3, the J gene TRBJ2-6; possible D gene TRBD1, 5 bases. The germline V gene has CDR1 ENHRY and CDR2 SYGVKD. The germline V and J ends were trimmed by 2 bases and 1 base, with 15 bases remaining between them. This CDR3 contains 18 residues. DNA of the CDR3: TGTGCCATCAGTGAGCAGGGAAAGAGAGCTTCTGGGGCCAACGTCCTGACTTTC. This codes for CAISEQGKRASGANVLTF.

This clonotype showed up just a few times. The chain recombines TRBV15 with TRBJ2-1, with a possible D match to TRBD2 (6 bases). This CDR3 comprises 19 residues. V lost 0 bases and J lost 0, with 18 bases in between. Germline CDR1 and CDR2: LNHNV and YYDKDF (reference sequence). The CDR3, as DNA: TGTGCCACCAGCAGAGATCGGCTGGCGGGGCAGCCCTCCTACAATGAGCAGTTCTTC. This gives the protein CATSRDRLAGQPSYNEQFF.

The rearrangement links TRBV5-1 to TRBJ1-1; D is perhaps TRBD1 (6 bases). The CDR3 has 15 residues. Germline values: CDR1 SGHRS, CDR2 YFSETQ. V lost 4 bases and J 0 bases, leaving 13 bases between the germline ends. CDR3 residues: CASSKQTGMNTEAFF. The CDR3, as DNA: TGCGCCAGCAGCAAACAGACAGGAATGAACACTGAAGCTTTCTTT.

This clonotype was seen a handful of times. The rearrangement links TRBV24-1 to TRBJ2-5; tentatively, D is TRBD1 or TRBD2 (5 bases each). This CDR3 has 16 residues. Germline CDR1 is KGHDR and CDR2 is SFDVKD. Trimming cost V 0 bases and J 3 bases, with 13 bases left between them. This CDR3 is CATSDLREGRKETQYF. The CDR3 coding sequence is TGTGCCACCAGTGATTTGCGAGAGGGGAGAAAAGAGACCCAGTACTTC.

This clonotype was seen only a few times. The V and J genes are TRBV30 and TRBJ2-7; 9 positions match TRBD1. CDR3 length equals 19 residues. Germline CDR1 reads GTSNPN; CDR2 reads SVGIG (reference sequence). The V and J ends lost 2 bases and 2 bases, in that order; junction bases with no gene match: 19. The CDR3 coding sequence is TGTGCCTGGAGTCGCACACTATTCAACCGGGACAGGGCGACCTACGAGCAGTACTTC. It translates to CAWSRTLFNRDRATYEQYF.

Concerning this clonotype itself: Sequence at one end of the junction differs from germline and may be a read error. The chain couples TRBV18 to TRBJ2-1; no clear D gene. This CDR3 is 15 amino acids long. Germline V gene data show CDR1 as KGHSH and CDR2 as LQKENI. CDR3 residues: CTSSPERRVTNEQFF. CDR3 nucleotides: TGTACCAGCTCACCAGAGAGGCGTGTCACCAATGAGCAGTTCTTC.

The V and J genes are TRBV7-2 and TRBJ2-3; 10 bases are a match to TRBD2. With 5 bases clipped from V and 3 bases from J, the junction kept 5 bases outside the gene matches. The CDR3 totals 15 residues. CDR1 and CDR2 from the germline V gene are SGHTA and FQGNSA. CDR3 DNA: TGTGCCAGCAGCCCAGCTAGCGGGAGAACAGATACGCAGTATTTT. Translation: CASSPASGRTDTQYF.

The rearrangement uses TRBV29-1 and TRBJ2-1, with D possibly matching TRBD1 (5 bases). V dropped 4 bases and J dropped 2 bases, with 12 bases sitting between them. This CDR3 contains 14 residues. CDR1 is SQVTM and CDR2 is ANQGSEA in the germline V gene. The CDR3 sequence is CSVGSGSTYNEQFF. In DNA form, the CDR3 reads TGCAGCGTTGGATCAGGGTCTACCTACAATGAGCAGTTCTTC.

This clonotype was seen more than once but under ten times. The V gene is TRBV3-1, the J gene TRBJ2-3; D is uncertain. Germline-derived CDR1 and CDR2 are LGHDT and YNNKEL (reference sequence). This CDR3 is built from 13 residues. V dropped 5 bases and J dropped 2 bases, with 8 bases sitting between them. The CDR3: CASSSQITDTQYF. The CDR3 region has the DNA TGTGCCAGCAGCTCCCAGATCACAGATACGCAGTATTTT.

The chain is built from TRBV29-1 and TRBJ1-1; TRBD1 matches 8 bases. Germline assignment: CDR1 SQVTM and CDR2 ANQGSEA. This CDR3 comprises 14 residues. V dropped 4 bases and J dropped 5; count of bases not matched to a gene: 9. The CDR3 reads CSVGAGTGGTEAFF. For the CDR3, the DNA is TGCAGCGTTGGTGCCGGGACAGGCGGTACTGAAGCTTTCTTT. Full variable domain (rest looked up from reference TRBV29-1 and TRBJ1-1): SAVISQKPSRDICQRGTSLTIQCQVDSQVTMMFWYRQQPGQSLTLIATANQGSEATYESGFVIDKFPISRPNLTFSTLTVSNMSPEDSSIYLCSVGAGTGGTEAFFGQGTRLTVV.

V gene TRBV5-1 combines with J gene TRBJ2-7; 9 bases match TRBD2. Germline V CDR1 and CDR2: SGHRS, YFSETQ. V was clipped by 3 bases and J by 7 bases; unmatched bases: 14. This CDR3 has 16 residues. CDR3 DNA sequence: TGCGCCAGCAGCTCGGCCAAAGATAGCGGGAGTTATGAGCAGTACTTC. Amino acids: CASSSAKDSGSYEQYF.

This chain links TRBV12-5 with TRBJ1-1, with no clear D. The V gene's germline CDR1 is LGHNT and CDR2 FRNRAP. The CDR3 is 11 residues long. Trimming shortened V by 6 bases and J by 6 bases, and 8 bases separated the two germline ends. CDR3 amino acids: CASGDLAEAFF. Written as DNA, the CDR3 is TGTGCTAGTGGGGATCTTGCTGAAGCTTTCTTT.